This T cell receptor (beta chain) was sequenced during a study of cytomegalovirus exposure and HLA in healthy donors. Germline lookup yields CDR1 LNHDA and CDR2 SQIVND (reference sequence). V trimming: 0 bases; J trimming: 2 bases; junction bases outside the gene matches: 4. The CDR3 sequence is 16 residues long. The PCR used 60 Vbeta and 13 Jbeta primers. Profiled with immunoSEQ multiplex PCR; TCRdb holds only in-frame clones, not every one. This table has more than 100,000 clones, roughly 82% appearing once. The genes are TRBV19 and TRBJ1-2, with 9 bases identical to TRBD1. This clonotype was sampled from a human donor in good health. The sample comprised PBMCs. The chain's CDR3 is CASSIEDRGSNYGYTF. CDR3 DNA: TGTGCCAGTAGTATAGAGGACAGGGGCTCCAACTATGGCTACACCTTC.